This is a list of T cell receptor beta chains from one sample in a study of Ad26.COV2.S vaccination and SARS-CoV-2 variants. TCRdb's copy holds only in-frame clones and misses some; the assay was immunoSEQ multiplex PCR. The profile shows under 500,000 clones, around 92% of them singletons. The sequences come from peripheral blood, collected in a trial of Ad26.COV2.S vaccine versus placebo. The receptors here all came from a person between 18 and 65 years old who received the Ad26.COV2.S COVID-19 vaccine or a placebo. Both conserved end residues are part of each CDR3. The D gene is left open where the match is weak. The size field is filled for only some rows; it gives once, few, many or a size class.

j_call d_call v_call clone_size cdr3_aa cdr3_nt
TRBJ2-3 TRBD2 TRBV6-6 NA CASSSGLAGNTDTQYF TGTGCCAGCAGTTCGGGACTAGCGGGGAACACAGATACGCAGTATTTT
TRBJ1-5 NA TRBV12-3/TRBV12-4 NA CASSSFNQPQHF TGTGCCAGCAGTTCCTTTAATCAGCCCCAGCATTTT
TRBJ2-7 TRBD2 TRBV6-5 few CASRQRGGLNEQYF TGTGCCAGCAGACAGCGGGGGGGATTGAACGAGCAGTACTTC
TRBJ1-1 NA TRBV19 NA CASSSTVNTEAFF TGTGCCAGTAGTTCGACGGTGAACACTGAAGCTTTCTTT
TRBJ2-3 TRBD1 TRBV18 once CASSPRIRQGATTDTQYF TGTGCCAGCTCACCAAGGATTCGACAGGGGGCGACCACAGATACGCAGTATTTT
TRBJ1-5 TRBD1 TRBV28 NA CASSSSGTGSGNQPQHF TGTGCCAGCAGTTCCAGTGGGACAGGGTCGGGAAATCAGCCCCAGCATTTT
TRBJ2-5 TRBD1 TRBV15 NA CATRPGTAQLREFIVTQYF TGTGCCACCAGACCCGGGACAGCTCAACTCCGGGAATTTATAGTGACCCAGTACTTC
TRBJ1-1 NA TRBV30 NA CAWDSLMNTEAFF TGTGCCTGGGACTCCCTCATGAACACTGAAGCTTTCTTT
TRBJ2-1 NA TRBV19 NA CASSWGTTSSYNEQFF TGTGCCAGTAGTTGGGGAACCACTAGTTCCTACAATGAGCAGTTCTTC
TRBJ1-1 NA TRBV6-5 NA CASREGSRDTEAFF TGTGCCAGCAGGGAGGGCTCTCGCGACACTGAAGCTTTCTTT
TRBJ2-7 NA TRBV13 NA CASSLGVGREQYF TGTGCCAGCAGCTTGGGGGTGGGCCGGGAGCAGTACTTC
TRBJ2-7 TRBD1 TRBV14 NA CASSQGTGDHEQYF TGTGCCAGCAGCCAGGGGACAGGGGACCACGAGCAGTACTTC
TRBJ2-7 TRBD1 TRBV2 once CASSPNRGRREQYF TGTGCCAGCAGTCCAAACAGGGGGCGAAGGGAGCAGTACTTC
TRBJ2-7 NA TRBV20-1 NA CSASSGATYEQYF TGCAGTGCTAGTTCGGGGGCTACCTACGAGCAGTACTTC
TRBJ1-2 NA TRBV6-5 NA CASSYGSSGYGYTF TGTGCCAGCAGTTACGGGTCATCGGGCTATGGCTACACCTTC
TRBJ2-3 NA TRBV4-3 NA CASSQDYSVSTDTQYF TGCGCCAGCAGCCAAGATTACAGCGTGTCCACAGATACGCAGTATTTT
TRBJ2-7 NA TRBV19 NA CASSIGQDYEQYF TGTGCCAGTAGTATAGGGCAGGACTACGAGCAGTACTTC
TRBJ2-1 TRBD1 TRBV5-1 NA CASSLTLRAQGDEQFF TGCGCCAGCAGCTTGACCCTTAGAGCCCAGGGGGATGAGCAGTTCTTC
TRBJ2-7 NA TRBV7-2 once CASSLVSAGRTYEQYF TGTGCCAGCAGCTTAGTGTCAGCCGGCAGAACCTACGAGCAGTACTTC
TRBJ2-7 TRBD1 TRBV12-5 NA CASNRGPYEQYF TGTGCTAGTAACAGGGGCCCCTACGAGCAGTACTTC
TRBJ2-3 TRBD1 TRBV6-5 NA CASSRTGRETDTQYF TGTGCCAGCAGCAGGACAGGCCGGGAAACAGATACGCAGTATTTT
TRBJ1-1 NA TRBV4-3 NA CASSLAFRGTEAFF TGCGCCAGCAGCCTAGCCTTTAGGGGCACTGAAGCTTTCTTT
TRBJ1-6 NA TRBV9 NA CASSVAGNNSPLHF TGTGCCAGCAGCGTAGCAGGGAATAATTCACCCCTCCACTTT
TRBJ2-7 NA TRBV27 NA CASSLIANPSYEQYF TGTGCCAGCAGTTTAATAGCTAACCCTTCCTACGAGCAGTACTTC
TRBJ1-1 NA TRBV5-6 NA CASSGDGGPVEAFF TGTGCCAGCAGCGGGGACGGGGGCCCGGTTGAAGCTTTCTTT
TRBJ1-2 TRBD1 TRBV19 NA CASSIVGTGRGYGYTF TGTGCCAGTAGTATAGTCGGGACAGGGCGAGGCTATGGCTACACCTTC
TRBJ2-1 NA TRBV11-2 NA CASSLVGGAVNEQFF TGTGCCAGCAGCTTAGTGGGGGGGGCGGTGAATGAGCAGTTCTTC
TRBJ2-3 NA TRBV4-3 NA CASSPGVTDTQYF TGCGCCAGCAGCCCGGGGGTTACAGATACGCAGTATTTT
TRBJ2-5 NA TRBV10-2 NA CASSEPRLDAGETQYF TGCGCCAGCAGTGAGCCTAGGCTGGATGCGGGAGAGACCCAGTACTTC
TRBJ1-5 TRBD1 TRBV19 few CASSTINIGTGEGVGHQPQHF TGTGCCAGTAGTACTATTAACATTGGGACAGGGGAGGGTGTGGGTCATCAGCCCCAGCATTTT
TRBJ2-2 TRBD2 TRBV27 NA CASSLRGAVTGELFF TGTGCCAGCAGTTTGCGGGGGGCGGTCACCGGGGAGCTGTTTTTT
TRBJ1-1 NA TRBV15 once CATSRDPRENTEAFF TGTGCCACCAGCAGAGACCCCAGGGAGAACACTGAAGCTTTCTTT
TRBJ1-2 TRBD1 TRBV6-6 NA CASRPTGAYGYTF TGTGCCAGCAGGCCGACAGGGGCCTATGGCTACACCTTC
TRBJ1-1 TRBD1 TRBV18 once CASSPGQGANTEAFF TGTGCCAGCTCACCCGGACAGGGGGCGAACACTGAAGCTTTCTTT
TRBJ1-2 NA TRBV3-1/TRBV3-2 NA CASSQGGWGANYGYTF TGTGCCAGCAGCCAAGGAGGGTGGGGGGCGAACTATGGCTACACCTTC
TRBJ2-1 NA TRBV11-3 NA CASSSALTSSYNEQFF TGTGCCAGCAGCTCCGCTCTCACGTCCTCCTACAATGAGCAGTTCTTC
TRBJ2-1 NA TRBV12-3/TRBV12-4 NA CASSRGTPPEQFF TGTGCCAGCAGCCGCGGGACTCCCCCTGAGCAGTTCTTC
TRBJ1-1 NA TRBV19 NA CASSRILLKGTEAFF TGTGCCAGTAGTCGCATCTTGCTGAAAGGTACTGAAGCTTTCTTT
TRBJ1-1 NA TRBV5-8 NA CASQALVRPNTEAFF TGTGCCAGCCAAGCCTTGGTCAGACCGAACACTGAAGCTTTCTTT
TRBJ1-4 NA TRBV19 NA CASSIPVNANEKLFF TGTGCCAGTAGTATTCCGGTAAACGCTAATGAAAAACTGTTTTTT
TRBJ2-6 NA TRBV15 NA CATSRARGAGANVLTF TGTGCCACCAGCAGAGCCAGGGGCGCTGGGGCCAACGTCCTGACTTTC
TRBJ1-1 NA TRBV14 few CASSQVLVNHAFF TGTGCCAGCAGCCAAGTTTTAGTTAACCATGCTTTCTTT
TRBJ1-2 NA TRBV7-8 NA CASSSGTARYGYTF TGTGCCAGCAGCTCCGGGACGGCACGCTATGGCTACACCTTC
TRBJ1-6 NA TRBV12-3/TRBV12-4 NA CASSWANNSPLHF TGTGCCAGCAGTTGGGCCAATAATTCACCCCTCCACTTT
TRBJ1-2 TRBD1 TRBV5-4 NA CASSLDQGVPYGYTF TGTGCCAGCAGCTTGGATCAGGGGGTCCCCTATGGCTACACCTTC
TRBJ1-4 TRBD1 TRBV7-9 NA CASSPKGARSANEKLFF TGTGCCAGCAGCCCAAAGGGGGCCCGGTCGGCTAATGAAAAACTGTTTTTT
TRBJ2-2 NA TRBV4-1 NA CASKTRGSSNTGELFF TGCGCCAGCAAAACTAGAGGCTCATCGAACACCGGGGAGCTGTTTTTT
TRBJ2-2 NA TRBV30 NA CAGWRGPRAGELFF TGTGCCGGGTGGCGGGGCCCGAGGGCGGGGGAGCTGTTTTTT
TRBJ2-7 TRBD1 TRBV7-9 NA CASSSGQGSSYEQYF TGTGCCAGCAGCTCGGGACAGGGGAGCTCCTACGAGCAGTACTTC
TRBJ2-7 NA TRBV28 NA CASSWGRGYEQYF TGTGCCAGCAGTTGGGGCAGGGGTTACGAGCAGTACTTC
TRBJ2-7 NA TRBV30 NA CAFSGLSYEQYF TGTGCCTTTTCAGGCTTATCCTACGAGCAGTACTTC
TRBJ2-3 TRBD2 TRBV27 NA CASIGGGEGTDTQYF TGTGCCAGCATCGGCGGGGGGGAGGGGACAGATACGCAGTATTTT
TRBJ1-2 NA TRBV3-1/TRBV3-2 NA CASSQGQARAKNGYTF TGTGCCAGCAGCCAAGGACAGGCGCGGGCGAAAAATGGCTACACCTTC
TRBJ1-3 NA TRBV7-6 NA CASSLDRAGGNTIYF TGTGCCAGCAGCTTAGACAGGGCTGGTGGAAACACCATATATTTT
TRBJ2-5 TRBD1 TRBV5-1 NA CASSPRGQGRIETQYF TGCGCCAGCAGCCCCAGGGGACAGGGAAGGATCGAGACCCAGTACTTC